This T cell receptor (beta chain) was recorded in a study of T cells in Graves' hyperthyroidism and ophthalmopathy. This clonotype was picked up a small number of times. The source material, RNA transcripts, was used to amplify TCR beta CDR3 regions. RT-PCR in the first round (using the HTBI primer set) targeted the TCR CDR3. Each CDR3 protein gets one entry after TCRdb re-called the multiplex PCR reads with MiXCR. In the table there are some 380,000 distinct CDR3 sequences, less than 15% of which are singletons. The CDR3 is 14 residues long. V shed 8 bases, J shed 6 bases, and the junction held 12 bases outside the gene matches. Germline loops: CDR1 LNHDA, CDR2 SQIVND (reference sequence).

The source of this sequence is a young man with Graves' hyperthyroidism that later progressed to Graves' ophthalmopathy. Material: blood. V is TRBV19 and J is TRBJ1-1; 7 bases line up with TRBD1. CDR3 amino acids: CASRITGEIPEAFF. The CDR3 nucleotides read TGTGCCAGTCGAATTACAGGGGAGATCCCTGAAGCTTTCTTT.